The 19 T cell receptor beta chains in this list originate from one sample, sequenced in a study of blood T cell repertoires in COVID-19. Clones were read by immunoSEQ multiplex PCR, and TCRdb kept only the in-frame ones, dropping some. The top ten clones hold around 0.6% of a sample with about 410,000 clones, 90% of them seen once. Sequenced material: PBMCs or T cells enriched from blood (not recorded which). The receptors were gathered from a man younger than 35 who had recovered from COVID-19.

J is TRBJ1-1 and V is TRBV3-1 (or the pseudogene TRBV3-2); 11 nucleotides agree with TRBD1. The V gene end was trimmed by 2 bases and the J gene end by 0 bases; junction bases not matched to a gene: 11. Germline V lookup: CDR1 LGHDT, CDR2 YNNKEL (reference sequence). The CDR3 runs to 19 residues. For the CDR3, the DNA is TGTGCCAGCAGCCAACGAGCCAGGACAGGGGGCTACATGAACACTGAAGCTTTCTTT. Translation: CASSQRARTGGYMNTEAFF.

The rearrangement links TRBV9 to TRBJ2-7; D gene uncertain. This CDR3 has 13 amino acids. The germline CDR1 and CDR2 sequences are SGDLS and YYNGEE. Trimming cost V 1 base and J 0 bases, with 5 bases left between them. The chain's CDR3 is CASSVSPSYEQYF. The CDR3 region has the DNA TGTGCCAGCAGCGTAAGCCCCTCCTACGAGCAGTACTTC. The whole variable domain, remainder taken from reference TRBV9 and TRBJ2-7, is DSGVTQTPKHLITATGQRVTLRCSPRSGDLSVYWYQQSLDQGLQFLIQYYNGEERAKGNILERFSAQQFPDLHSELNLSSLELGDSALYFCASSVSPSYEQYFGPGTRLTVT.

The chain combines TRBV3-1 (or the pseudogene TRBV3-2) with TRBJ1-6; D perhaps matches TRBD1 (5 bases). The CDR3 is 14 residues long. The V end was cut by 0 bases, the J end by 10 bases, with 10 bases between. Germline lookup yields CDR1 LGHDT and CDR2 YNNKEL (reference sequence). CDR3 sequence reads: CASSQDTGGSPLHF. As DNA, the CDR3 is TGTGCCAGCAGCCAAGATACAGGTGGATCACCCCTCCACTTT.

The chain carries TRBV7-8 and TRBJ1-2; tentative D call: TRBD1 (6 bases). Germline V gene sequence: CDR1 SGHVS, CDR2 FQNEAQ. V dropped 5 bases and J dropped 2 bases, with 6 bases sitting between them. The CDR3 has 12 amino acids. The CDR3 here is CASSQGNYGYTF. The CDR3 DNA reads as TGTGCCAGCAGCCAGGGGAACTATGGCTACACCTTC.

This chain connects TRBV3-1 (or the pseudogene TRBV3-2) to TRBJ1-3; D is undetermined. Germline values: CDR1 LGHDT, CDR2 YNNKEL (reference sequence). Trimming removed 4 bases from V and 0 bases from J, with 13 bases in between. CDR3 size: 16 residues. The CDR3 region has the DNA TGTGCCAGCAGCCCGGGAGCCGGACTCTCTGGAAACACCATATATTTT. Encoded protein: CASSPGAGLSGNTIYF.

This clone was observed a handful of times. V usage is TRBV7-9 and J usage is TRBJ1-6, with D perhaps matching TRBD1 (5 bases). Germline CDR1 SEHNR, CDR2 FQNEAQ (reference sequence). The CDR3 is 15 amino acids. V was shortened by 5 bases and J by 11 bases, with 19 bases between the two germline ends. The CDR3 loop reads CASSLSRGSGTPLHF. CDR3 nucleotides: TGTGCCAGCAGCCTAAGCCGGGGGTCGGGGACACCCCTCCACTTT.

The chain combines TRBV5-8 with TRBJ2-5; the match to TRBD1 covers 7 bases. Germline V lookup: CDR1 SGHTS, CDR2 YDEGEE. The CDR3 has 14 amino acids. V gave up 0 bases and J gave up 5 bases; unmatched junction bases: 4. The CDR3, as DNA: TGTGCCAGCAGCTTGGGGACAGGTCGTGAGACCCAGTACTTC. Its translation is CASSLGTGRETQYF.

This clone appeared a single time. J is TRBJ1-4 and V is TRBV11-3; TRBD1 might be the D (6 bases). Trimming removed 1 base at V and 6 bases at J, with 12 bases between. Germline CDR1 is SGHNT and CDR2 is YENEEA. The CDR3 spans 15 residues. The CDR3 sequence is CASSLVGQGYEKLFF. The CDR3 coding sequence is TGTGCCAGCAGCTTAGTAGGCCAGGGGTATGAAAAACTGTTTTTT.

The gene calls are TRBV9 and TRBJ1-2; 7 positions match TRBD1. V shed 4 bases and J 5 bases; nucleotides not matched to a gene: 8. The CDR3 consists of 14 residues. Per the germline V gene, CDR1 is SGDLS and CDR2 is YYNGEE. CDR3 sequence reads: CASSPSSGGYGYTF. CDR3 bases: TGTGCCAGCAGCCCTAGTTCAGGGGGTTATGGCTACACCTTC.

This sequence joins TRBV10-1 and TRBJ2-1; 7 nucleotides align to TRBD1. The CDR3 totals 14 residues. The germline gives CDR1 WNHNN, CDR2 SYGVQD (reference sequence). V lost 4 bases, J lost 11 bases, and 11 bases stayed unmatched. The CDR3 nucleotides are TGCGCCAGCAGTGGAGCTATAGGGACAGCTAAGCAGTTCTTC. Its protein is CASSGAIGTAKQFF.

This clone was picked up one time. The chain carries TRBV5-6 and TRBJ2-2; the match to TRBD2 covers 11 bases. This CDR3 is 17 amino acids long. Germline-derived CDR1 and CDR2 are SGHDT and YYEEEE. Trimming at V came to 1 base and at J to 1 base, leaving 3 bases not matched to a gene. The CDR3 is CASSLRLAGGNTGELFF. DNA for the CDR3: TGTGCCAGCAGCTTGAGGCTAGCGGGGGGGAACACCGGGGAGCTGTTTTTT.

The CDR3 bases are TGTGCCAGCAGCGTTCACCTAGTCGACGAGCAGTACTTC. Amino acids: CASSVHLVDEQYF. V usage is TRBV9 and J usage is TRBJ2-7; D ambiguous. The ends were cut back, 2 bases at V and 5 bases at J, with 11 bases in the middle. The CDR3 contains 13 residues. Germline V gene sequence: CDR1 SGDLS, CDR2 YYNGEE.

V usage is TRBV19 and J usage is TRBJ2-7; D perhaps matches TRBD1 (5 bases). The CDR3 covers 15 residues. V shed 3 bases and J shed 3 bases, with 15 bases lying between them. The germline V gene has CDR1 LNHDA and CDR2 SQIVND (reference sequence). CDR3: CASSMGYGRVYEQYF. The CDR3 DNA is TGTGCCAGTAGTATGGGTTATGGCAGGGTCTACGAGCAGTACTTC. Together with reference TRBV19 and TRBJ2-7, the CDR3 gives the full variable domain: DGGITQSPKYLFRKEGQNVTLSCEQNLNHDAMYWYRQDPGQGLRLIYYSQIVNDFQKGDIAEGYSVSREKKESFPLTVTSAQKNPTAFYLCASSMGYGRVYEQYFGPGTRLTVT.

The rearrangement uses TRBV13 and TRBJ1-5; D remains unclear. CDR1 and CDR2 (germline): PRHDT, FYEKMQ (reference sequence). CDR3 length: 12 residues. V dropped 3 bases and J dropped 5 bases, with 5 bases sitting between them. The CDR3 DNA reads TGTGCCAGCAGCTTTTCCGATCAGCCCCAGCATTTT. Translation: CASSFSDQPQHF.

DNA of the CDR3: TGTGCCAGCAGCTCTACCCGGACTAGCGGGAGTGACGAGCAGTACTTC. Translation: CASSSTRTSGSDEQYF. This rearrangement joins TRBV11-2 to TRBJ2-7, with 13 bases aligning to TRBD2. After removal of 4 bases from V and 5 bases from J, the junction contained 8 bases not matched to a gene. This CDR3 contains 16 residues. Germline V gene sequence: CDR1 SGHAT, CDR2 FQNNGV.

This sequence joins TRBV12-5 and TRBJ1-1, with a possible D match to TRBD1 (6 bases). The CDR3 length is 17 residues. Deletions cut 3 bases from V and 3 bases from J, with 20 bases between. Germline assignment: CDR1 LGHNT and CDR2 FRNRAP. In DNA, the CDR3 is TGTGCTAGTGGTTTCCAGAGAGGACAGTTTTTGGACACTGAAGCTTTCTTT. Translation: CASGFQRGQFLDTEAFF.

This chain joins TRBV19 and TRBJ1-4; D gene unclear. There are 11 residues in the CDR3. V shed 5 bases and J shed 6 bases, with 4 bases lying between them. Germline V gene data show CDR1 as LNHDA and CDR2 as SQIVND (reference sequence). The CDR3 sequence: CASSYYEKLFF. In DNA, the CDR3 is TGTGCCAGTAGTTACTATGAAAAACTGTTTTTT. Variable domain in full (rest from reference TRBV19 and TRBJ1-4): DGGITQSPKYLFRKEGQNVTLSCEQNLNHDAMYWYRQDPGQGLRLIYYSQIVNDFQKGDIAEGYSVSREKKESFPLTVTSAQKNPTAFYLCASSYYEKLFFGSGTQLSVL.

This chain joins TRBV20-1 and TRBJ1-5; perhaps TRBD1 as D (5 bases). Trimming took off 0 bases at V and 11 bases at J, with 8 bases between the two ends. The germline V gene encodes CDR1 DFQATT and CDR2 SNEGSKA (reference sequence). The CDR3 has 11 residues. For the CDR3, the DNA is TGCAGTGCTAGAGAGGGGGGAGCCCAGCATTTT. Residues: CSAREGGAQHF.

CDR3 in amino acids: CASSGAGQNTGELFF. The CDR3 DNA follows: TGTGCCAGTAGTGGGGCAGGGCAAAACACCGGGGAGCTGTTTTTT. The genes are TRBV19 and TRBJ2-2, with a weak D call TRBD1 (5 bases). Germline V gene lookup returns CDR1 LNHDA and CDR2 SQIVND (reference sequence). Trimming left V 5 bases short and J 2 bases short, with 12 bases between. The length of the CDR3 is 15 residues.